What follows describes a single TCR beta chain. Its antigen is currently unknown. The sample originates from a study of siplizumab effects on memory and regulatory T cells. Study-wide results and caveats: Controls showed an average of around 27% Treg-derived mappable alloreactive CD4+ clones, while siplizumab showed about 69%. Naive T cells were seemingly more diverse than memory cells, and major contributions to the alloresponse seemed to be made by them.

Profiled with immunoSEQ multiplex PCR; TCRdb holds only in-frame clones, not every one. The table records 70,000 to 100,000 clones, around 95% of them present only once. This clonotype was obtained from a human donor in good health. Sample: naive CD4+ T cells sorted from blood.

Here the CDR3 reads CASSASRTEQFF. CDR3 bases: TGTGCCAGCAGTGCAAGCAGGACAGAGCAGTTCTTC. This rearrangement joins TRBV28 to TRBJ2-1, with TRBD1 as a possible D gene (5 bases). Germline V gene sequence: CDR1 MDHEN, CDR2 SYDVKM. This CDR3 region has 12 residues. Trimming cost V 5 bases and J 10 bases, with 12 bases left between them. Full variable domain (rest looked up from reference TRBV28 and TRBJ2-1): DVKVTQSSRYLVKRTGEKVFLECVQDMDHENMFWYRQDPGLGLRLIYFSYDVKMKEKGDIPEGYSVSREKKERFSLILESASTNQTSMYLCASSASRTEQFFGPGTRLTVL.